Listed here are 6 T cell receptor beta chains from one sample, sequenced in a study of blood T cell repertoires in COVID-19. Generated by immunoSEQ multiplex PCR, the TCRdb table keeps only in-frame clones and is missing some. The repertoire holds fewer than 250,000 clones, with about 90% as singletons. Sequencing was done on a sample of peripheral blood. Every receptor here comes from a woman aged 60-70 years with acute or convalescent COVID-19.

This clone showed up just once. The J gene is TRBJ1-1, the V gene TRBV18; 7 nucleotides line up with TRBD1. CDR1 KGHSH and CDR2 LQKENI come from the germline V gene. CDR3 length: 15 amino acids. V trimming: 6 bases; J trimming: 0 bases; junction bases outside the gene matches: 7. The CDR3: CASSSATGLNTEAFF. For the CDR3, the DNA is TGTGCCAGCTCTAGTGCGACAGGGTTGAACACTGAAGCTTTCTTT.

This chain uses TRBV6-5 with TRBJ1-6; D not certain. Trimming shortened V by 0 bases and J by 7 bases, and 4 bases separated the two germline ends. This CDR3 comprises 13 residues. The germline V gene encodes CDR1 MNHEY and CDR2 SVGAGI. The CDR3 here is CASSYSRNSPLHF. The CDR3 DNA follows: TGTGCCAGCAGTTACTCCAGGAATTCACCCCTCCACTTT.

This rearrangement joins TRBV7-2 to TRBJ2-5, with 10 bases identical to TRBD2. CDR3 length equals 15 residues. Trimming took 4 bases from V and 3 from J; bases not matched to a gene: 5. The germline V gene encodes CDR1 SGHTA and CDR2 FQGNSA. Written as DNA, the CDR3 is TGTGCCAGCAGCTCCAGACTAGCGGGTAAAGAGACCCAGTACTTC. Protein: CASSSRLAGKETQYF.

The chain couples TRBV3-1 (or the pseudogene TRBV3-2) to TRBJ2-3, with D perhaps TRBD2 (6 bases). Germline CDR1 and CDR2: LGHDT and YNNKEL (reference sequence). V dropped 0 bases and J dropped 1 base, with 23 bases sitting between them. The CDR3 consists of 20 residues. CDR3 DNA: TGTGCCAGCAGCCAAGACCCCGGACTGGCGGGGTTTGGAGGCACAGATACGCAGTATTTT. Protein sequence: CASSQDPGLAGFGGTDTQYF.

V and J are TRBV3-1 (or the pseudogene TRBV3-2) and TRBJ2-5; possibly TRBD1 for D (6 bases). V was clipped by 4 bases and J by 2 bases, with 17 bases between them. Germline V gene sequence: CDR1 LGHDT, CDR2 YNNKEL (reference sequence). This CDR3 comprises 16 residues. The CDR3 region is CASSRPGKGVQETQYF. CDR3 coding DNA: TGTGCCAGCAGCCGCCCAGGGAAGGGGGTGCAAGAGACCCAGTACTTC.

J is TRBJ2-7 and V is TRBV29-1; TRBD2 aligns across 9 bases. The germline V gene encodes CDR1 SQVTM and CDR2 ANQGSEA. Trimming removed 7 bases from V and 0 bases from J; junction bases left unmatched: 4. The CDR3 sequence is 13 residues long. CDR3 residues: CSAGLASSYEQYF. The CDR3 DNA reads as TGCAGCGCAGGACTAGCGAGCTCCTACGAGCAGTACTTC.